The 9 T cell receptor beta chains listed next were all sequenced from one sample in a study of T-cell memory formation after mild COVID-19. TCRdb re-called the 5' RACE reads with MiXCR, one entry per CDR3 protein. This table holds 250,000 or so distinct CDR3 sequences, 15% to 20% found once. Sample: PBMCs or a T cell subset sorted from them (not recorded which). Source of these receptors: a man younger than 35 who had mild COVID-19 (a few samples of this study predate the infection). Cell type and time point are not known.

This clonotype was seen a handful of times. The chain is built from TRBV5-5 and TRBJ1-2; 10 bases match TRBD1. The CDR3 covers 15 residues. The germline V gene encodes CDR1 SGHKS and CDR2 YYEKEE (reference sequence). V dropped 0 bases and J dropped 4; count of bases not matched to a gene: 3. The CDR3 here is CASSLAGTGVYGYTF. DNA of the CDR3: TGTGCCAGCAGCTTGGCCGGGACAGGGGTCTATGGCTACACCTTC.

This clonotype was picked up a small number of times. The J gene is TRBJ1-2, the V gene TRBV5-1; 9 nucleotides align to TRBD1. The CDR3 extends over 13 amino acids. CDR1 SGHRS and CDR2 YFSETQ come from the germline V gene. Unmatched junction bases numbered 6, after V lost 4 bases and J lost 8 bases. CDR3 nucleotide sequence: TGCGCCAGCAGCCCGGACAGGGGAGGCGGCTACACCTTC. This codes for CASSPDRGGGYTF.

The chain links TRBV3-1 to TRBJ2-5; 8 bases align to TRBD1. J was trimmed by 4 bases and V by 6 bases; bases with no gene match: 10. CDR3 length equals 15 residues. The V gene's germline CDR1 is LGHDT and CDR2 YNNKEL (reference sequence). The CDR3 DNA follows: TGTGCCAGCAGTGCTGGACAGGGCTCCCCAGAGACCCAGTACTTC. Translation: CASSAGQGSPETQYF.

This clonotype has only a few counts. CDR3 sequence reads: CASSSRGRAFF. The CDR3 region has the DNA TGTGCCAGCAGTTCCCGGGGCAGGGCTTTCTTT. The chain joins TRBV6-6 to TRBJ1-1; maybe TRBD1 (5 bases). The length of the CDR3 is 11 residues. V was trimmed by 4 bases and J by 11 bases, leaving 11 bases between them. Germline lookup yields CDR1 MNHNY and CDR2 SVGAGI (reference sequence).

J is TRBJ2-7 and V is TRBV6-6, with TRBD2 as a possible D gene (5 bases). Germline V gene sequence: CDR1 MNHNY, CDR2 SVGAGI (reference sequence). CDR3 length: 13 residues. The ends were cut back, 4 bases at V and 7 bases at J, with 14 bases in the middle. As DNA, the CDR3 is TGTGCCAGCAGTTCAGCTCCCTCGGGAGAGCAGTACTTC. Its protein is CASSSAPSGEQYF.

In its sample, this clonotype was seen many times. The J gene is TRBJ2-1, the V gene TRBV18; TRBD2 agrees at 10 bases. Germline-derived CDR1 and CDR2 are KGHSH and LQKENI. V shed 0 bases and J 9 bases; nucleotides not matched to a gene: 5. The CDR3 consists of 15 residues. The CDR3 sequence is CASSPPQRGGGEQFF. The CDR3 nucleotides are TGTGCCAGCTCACCACCCCAGCGGGGGGGCGGTGAGCAGTTCTTC. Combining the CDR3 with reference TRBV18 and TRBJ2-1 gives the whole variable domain NAGVMQNPRHLVRRRGQEARLRCSPMKGHSHVYWYRQLPEEGLKFMVYLQKENIIDESGMPKERFSAEFPKEGPSILRIQQVVRGDSAAYFCASSPPQRGGGEQFFGPGTRLTVL.

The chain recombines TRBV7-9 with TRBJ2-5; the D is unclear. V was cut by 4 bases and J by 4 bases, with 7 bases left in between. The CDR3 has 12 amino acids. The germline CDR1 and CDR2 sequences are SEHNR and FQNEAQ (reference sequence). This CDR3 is CASSYQAETQYF. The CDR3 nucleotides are TGTGCCAGCAGCTATCAAGCAGAGACCCAGTACTTC.

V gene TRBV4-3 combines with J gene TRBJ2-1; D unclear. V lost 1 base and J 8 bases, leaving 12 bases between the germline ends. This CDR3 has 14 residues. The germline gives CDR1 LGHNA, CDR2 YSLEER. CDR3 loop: CASSQVGPGYEQFF. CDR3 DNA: TGCGCCAGCAGCCAAGTAGGACCGGGCTATGAGCAGTTCTTC.

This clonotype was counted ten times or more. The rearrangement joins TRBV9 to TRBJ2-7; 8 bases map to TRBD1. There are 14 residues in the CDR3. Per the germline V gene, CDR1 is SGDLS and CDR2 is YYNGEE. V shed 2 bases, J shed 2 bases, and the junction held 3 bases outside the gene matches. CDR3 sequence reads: CASSVGTGAYEQYF. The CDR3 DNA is TGTGCCAGCAGCGTTGGGACAGGAGCCTACGAGCAGTACTTC.